This T cell receptor beta chain was identified in a study of T cells in Graves' hyperthyroidism and ophthalmopathy (dated 2019 in TCRdb). For the wider study: Peripheral blood samples were taken at initial diagnosis, before any treatment was given. To identify distinguishing TCR V-J signatures, a discovery cohort of some 99 patients was used, comprising fewer than 45 with Graves' ophthalmopathy and around 60 with stable Graves' hyperthyroidism. Prospective prediction of ophthalmopathy was tested in an independent validation cohort of 18 to 20 hyperthyroidism patients and 17 patients who later progressed to ophthalmopathy. For training and testing, the roughly 93 patients in the discovery cohort were randomly divided in a 7:3 ratio. The study also compared thyroid tissue and blood T-cell repertoires from more than five Graves' hyperthyroidism patients. After sampling, hyperthyroidism patients received methimazole starting at 30 mg daily, and ophthalmopathy patients received high-dose intravenous methylprednisolone. According to the paper, TCR Vbeta CDR3 sequencing was carried out on around 140 peripheral blood samples, which came from about 45 ophthalmopathy, about 75 hyperthyroidism and roughly 17 progressor patients.

Ophthalmopathy patients had moderately to severely active disease, with a Clinical Activity Score of 3 or more, a NOSPECS grade of 4 or more, and a disease duration of less than 3 months. The study excluded patients with uncontrolled infections, other autoimmune diseases, pregnancy or lactation. Clinical symptoms, serum thyroxine and TRAb, thyroid ultrasound, and orbital computed tomography formed the basis for the diagnoses. PBMCs were isolated from 7.5 to 10 ml of fresh peripheral blood by Ficoll-Paque density gradient centrifugation. Total RNA was extracted using Trizol reagent, and RNA quality was assessed on an Agilent 2100 Bioanalyzer. What the research found in general, with its limitations: A model built on a 13 V-J signature distinguished ophthalmopathy from stable hyperthyroidism, reaching around 87% sensitivity and around 82% specificity in cross-validation and 80%/75% in testing. Sample size was not statistically predetermined, and investigators were not blinded to group allocation. During validation, the model predicted progression to ophthalmopathy a median of about 6.3 months ahead of onset, with around 71% sensitivity and more than 72% specificity. Most expanded thyroid clonotypes (frequency above 0.001) were also found in blood, which suggests that blood repertoires may mirror thyroid immune responses.

The TCR beta CDR3 regions were amplified from the RNA transcripts. A first-round RT-PCR of the TCR CDR3 used the HTBI primer set with the Qiagen OneStep RT-PCR kit. Libraries were constructed in a second round of multiplex PCR, after which size selection and purification were performed. Paired-end sequencing of the libraries was performed with 100 bp reads on an Illumina HiSeq2000. The published analysis was carried out like this. SOAPnuke was used to process the raw data, with reads discarded if the reads contained adapters or uncalled bases, had a mean Phred below 15, or lacked an exact constant-primer or identifier match. COPE v1.2.5 was used to merge high-quality paired reads, and clonotypes were defined as unique nucleotide sequences. MiTCR v1.1 was used to align clonotypes to the IMGT TRBV, TRBD and TRBJ reference segments. Only V-J combinations with frequency above 0.0001, covering 99.2% of repertoires, were analysed. The TCS score was defined as F50 (clonal expansion) divided by E x V (chaos), with BLOSUM62-based TCRdist calculated between CDR3 peptides within each V-J. Welch's t-statistics and random forest reduced some 510 V-J features to about 13, which were used in a naive Bayes classifier (R e1071). Through fastp at Q25 and MiXCR, TCRdb rebuilt clones from the public reads, retaining in-frame beta chains. Rows with one shared CDR3 protein collapse into an entry with the most common genes and DNA. The V and J calls shown here were made by TCRdb, not taken from the authors' results. Counted in this sample were 640,000 or so distinct CDR3 sequences; 13% to 15% of them appeared once. Less than 9% of the sample lies in the top ten.

Via the germline V gene (reference sequence), CDR1 is DFQATT and CDR2 SNEGSKA. The CDR3 starts with the cysteine, ends with the phenylalanine, and has 17 residues. Only the CDR3 DNA is retained, 51 bases long and in frame from the first base. V has 0 bases trimmed and J has 0 bases trimmed; junction bases matching no gene number 7. Concerning this clonotype: No cognate antigen has been identified for it. Base-call qualities are not available, and no considerably larger clone is one nucleotide away.

Material: blood. The chain employs TRBV20-1 and TRBJ2-3; 9 bases in between match TRBD2. This receptor was taken from a woman between 18 and 30 years old with Graves' ophthalmopathy. The CDR3 in this case is CSARDPASGKSTDTQYF. The DNA sequence follows: TGCAGTGCTAGAGACCCCGCTAGCGGGAAAAGCACAGATACGCAGTATTTT.